This T cell receptor beta chain comes out of a study of technical replicates of blood from a handful of donors. Sequenced by immunoSEQ multiplex PCR; TCRdb stores in-frame clones only, minus some. Altogether around 80,000 clones are present, under 99% being singletons, with the ten largest covering 0.22%. V was trimmed by 6 bases and J by 1 base, leaving 15 bases between them. This CDR3 spans 14 amino acids. Germline V gene data show CDR1 as SQVTM and CDR2 as ANQGSEA. The sequencing sample was made of T cells isolated from PBMCs. The chain joins TRBV29-1 to TRBJ1-1, with a weak D call TRBD1 (6 bases). This sequence was found in a human donor in good health. The CDR3 sequence: CSVIPGQSNTEAFF. CDR3 coding DNA: TGCAGCGTAATTCCGGGACAATCGAACACTGAAGCTTTCTTT.